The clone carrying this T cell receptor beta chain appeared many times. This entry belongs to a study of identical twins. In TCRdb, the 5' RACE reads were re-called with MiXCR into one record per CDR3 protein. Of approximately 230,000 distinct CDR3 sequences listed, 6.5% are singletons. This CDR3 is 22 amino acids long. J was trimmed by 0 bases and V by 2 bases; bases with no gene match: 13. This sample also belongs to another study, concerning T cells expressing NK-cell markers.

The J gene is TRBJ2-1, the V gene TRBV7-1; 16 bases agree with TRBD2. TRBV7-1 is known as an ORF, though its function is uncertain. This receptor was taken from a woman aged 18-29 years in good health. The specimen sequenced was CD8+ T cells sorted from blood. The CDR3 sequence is CASSSNTGTSGRAGSSYNEQFF. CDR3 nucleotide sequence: TGTGCCAGCAGCTCAAACACCGGGACTAGCGGGAGGGCCGGGAGCTCCTACAATGAGCAGTTCTTC.